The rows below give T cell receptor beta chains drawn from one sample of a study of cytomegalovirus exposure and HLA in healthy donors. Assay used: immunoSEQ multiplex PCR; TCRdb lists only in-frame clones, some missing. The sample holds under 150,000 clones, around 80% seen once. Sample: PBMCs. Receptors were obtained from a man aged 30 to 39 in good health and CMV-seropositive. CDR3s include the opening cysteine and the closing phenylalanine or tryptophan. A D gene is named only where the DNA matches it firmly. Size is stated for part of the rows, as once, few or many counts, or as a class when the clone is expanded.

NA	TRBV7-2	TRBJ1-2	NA	TGTGCCAGCACCGGGGGTATCGTCGGCTACACCTTC	CASTGGIVGYTF
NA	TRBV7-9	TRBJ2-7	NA	TGTGCCAGCGTCGGGGGTACCCCCGAGCAGTACTTC	CASVGGTPEQYF
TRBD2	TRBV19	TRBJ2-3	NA	TGTGCCAGTAGTATAGGCGGGGGAGTAGATACGCAGTATTTT	CASSIGGGVDTQYF
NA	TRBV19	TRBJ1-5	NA	TGTGCCAGTAGTATCTTAAAGACAGTTAAGATCAATCAGCCCCAGCATTTT	CASSILKTVKINQPQHF
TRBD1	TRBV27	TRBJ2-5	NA	TGTGCCAGTGCCGTAGAGGGGACAGGGACTTACTTC	CASAVEGTGTYF
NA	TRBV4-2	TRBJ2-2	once	TGTGCCAGCAGCCTCAAACGGACGGAGGGCACCGGGGAGCTGTTTTTT	CASSLKRTEGTGELFF
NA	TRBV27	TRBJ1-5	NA	TGTGCCAGCAGAGCGGGGGGGAGCAATCAGCCCCAGCATTTT	CASRAGGSNQPQHF
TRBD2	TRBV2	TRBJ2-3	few	TGTGCCAGCAGTGAAGACTCGACTAGCGGGATCGCAGATACGCAGTATTTT	CASSEDSTSGIADTQYF
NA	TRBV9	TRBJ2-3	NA	TGTGCCAGCAGCGTAGTTTACGGGGGCACAGATACGCAGTATTTT	CASSVVYGGTDTQYF
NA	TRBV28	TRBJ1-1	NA	TGTGCCAGCAGTTTTCCCGGGGGTGGGACTGAAGCTTTCTTT	CASSFPGGGTEAFF
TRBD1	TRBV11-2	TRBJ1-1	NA	TGTGCCAGCAGCCGGGACAGGGGGCAAGTAGCTTTCTTT	CASSRDRGQVAFF
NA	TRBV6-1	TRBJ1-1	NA	TGTGCCAGCAGTGAAAATGGAGGGACGGACACTGAAGCTTTCTTT	CASSENGGTDTEAFF
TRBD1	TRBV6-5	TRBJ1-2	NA	TGTGCCAGCAGTTACTCGGGGACAGGAGAAAACTATGGCTACACCTTC	CASSYSGTGENYGYTF
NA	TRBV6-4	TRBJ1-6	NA	TGTGCCAGCAGGTGGACAGAACGCCCAGGGTCACCCCTCCACTTT	CASRWTERPGSPLHF